This TCR beta chain appears in the sequencing data of a study of blood T cells in healthy people across ages. Study results and caveats: Researchers report that TCR beta diversity correlated strongly with naive T cell percentage.

Remarks on this clonotype: Its antigen is not known.

Donors gave roughly 10 milliliters of peripheral blood apiece. The authors ran a second PCR of about 7 to 11 cycles using a sample-barcoded 5' primer and a J-beta primer mix. Paired-end reads containing CDR3 totaled no fewer than 3 million for each sample. TCRdb called the 5' RACE reads again in MiXCR, with one record for every CDR3 protein. The sample shows about 720,000 distinct CDR3 sequences, over 20% of them seen only once. Germline CDR1 SGHDT, CDR2 YYEEEE. The CDR3 is made up of 14 amino acids. V gave up 6 bases and J gave up 7 bases, with 14 bases separating them. The chain recombines TRBV5-6 with TRBJ1-6; D is ambiguous. The specimen sequenced was blood. The receptor was isolated from a man aged 70-80 years in good health. The CDR3 DNA sequence: TGTGCCAGCACCCGATTGGACCTGAATTCACCCCTCCACTTT. This translates into CASTRLDLNSPLHF.